A selection of T cell receptor beta chains follows, all from one sample in a study of blood T cell repertoires in COVID-19. TCRdb's copy holds only in-frame clones and misses some; the assay was immunoSEQ multiplex PCR. The table shows some 70,000 clones, with about 86% occurring only once. Sequences were obtained from peripheral blood. The receptors originated from a woman aged 55-70 years with acute or convalescent COVID-19. Each CDR3 is given with its conserved first and last residue. Fields, in order: V gene, D gene, J gene, CDR3 protein. A D gene is named only where the DNA matches it firmly.

>TRBV18|.|TRBJ1-6
CASSPIEQGNSPLHF
>TRBV7-3|TRBD1|TRBJ1-1
CASSSGGAGTEAFF
>TRBV29-1|TRBD1|TRBJ2-2
CSVLRGSGNTGELFF
>TRBV5-1|.|TRBJ1-1
CASSLRQNMNTEAFF
>TRBV3-1/TRBV3-2|TRBD2|TRBJ2-1
CASSRNVGGESNEQFF
>TRBV19|TRBD2|TRBJ2-3
CASSLTGGTDTQYF
>TRBV6-6|TRBD1|TRBJ2-7
CASSYSTGSHEQYF
>TRBV7-3|.|TRBJ1-3
CASEGSQGNITGASGNTIYF
>TRBV5-1|.|TRBJ2-5
CASSLAGLGETQYF
>TRBV2|.|TRBJ1-3
CATQGSGNTIYF